This passage covers 8 T cell receptor beta chains from one sample sequenced in a study of beta chain features in type 1 diabetes. Overall study findings and caveats: Shortening that was moderate but significant affected the TCRB CDR3s of Type 1 diabetes patients in all four CD4+ subsets.

Their antigen targets remain unknown. The study reverse transcribed the entire isolated RNA, so it sequenced expressed TCRB transcripts. TCRdb's table, derived via immunoSEQ multiplex PCR, lists solely in-frame clones and lacks some. The data show 150,000 to 200,000 clones, around 9.7% seen once. The sample comprised central memory CD4+ T cells from blood. The receptors come from a woman aged 25 to 39 with type 1 diabetes.

The chain carries TRBV19 and TRBJ2-3; 11 positions match TRBD1. J lost 8 bases, V lost 5 bases, and 12 bases had no gene match. Germline V lookup: CDR1 LNHDA, CDR2 SQIVND (reference sequence). This CDR3 has 16 residues. In DNA form, the CDR3 reads TGTGCCAGTAGTGGAACCGGGACAGGGGGTCGCGGTACGCAGTATTTT. Translated: CASSGTGTGGRGTQYF.

The rearrangement joins TRBV15 to TRBJ1-2; 10 bases align to TRBD1. From germline, CDR1 is LNHNV and CDR2 YYDKDF (reference sequence). There are 14 residues in the CDR3. The V gene end was trimmed by 3 bases and the J gene end by 8 bases; junction bases not matched to a gene: 6. The CDR3 here is CATSSGQGVVGYTF. DNA of the CDR3: TGTGCCACCAGCAGTGGACAGGGGGTCGTCGGCTACACCTTC.

This clone has only a few counts. The chain carries TRBV29-1 and TRBJ2-1; weak D call: TRBD2 (6 bases). Germline CDR1 SQVTM, CDR2 ANQGSEA. The ends were cut back, 1 base at V and 1 base at J, with 11 bases in the middle. The CDR3 totals 15 residues. The CDR3 sequence: CSVEGGVESYNEQFF. CDR3 nucleotide sequence: TGCAGCGTTGAAGGCGGGGTTGAATCCTACAATGAGCAGTTCTTC.

This clone was found a few times. CDR3 DNA sequence: TGTGCCAGCAGTGCGGAGGTTTCCTACAATGAGCAGTTCTTC. Its translation is CASSAEVSYNEQFF. The chain has TRBV25-1 and TRBJ2-1; TRBD2 is a possible D gene (5 bases). Trimming removed 4 bases from V and 1 base from J, with 8 bases in between. The germline V gene encodes CDR1 MGHDK and CDR2 SYGVNS. This CDR3 is built from 14 residues.

The V and J genes are TRBV28 and TRBJ2-7; TRBD1 aligns across 11 bases. The CDR3 has 14 residues. Germline CDR1 and CDR2: MDHEN and SYDVKM. V lost 8 bases, J lost 3 bases, and 6 bases stayed unmatched. The CDR3 loop reads CASSGGQGVYEQYF. CDR3 bases: TGTGCCAGCTCAGGGGGACAGGGGGTCTACGAGCAGTACTTC.

V gene TRBV7-2 combines with J gene TRBJ1-3; a possible D gene is TRBD1 (6 bases). CDR1 SGHTA and CDR2 FQGNSA come from the germline V gene. With 5 bases removed from V and 0 bases from J, the gap between germline ends came to 11 bases. The CDR3 covers 15 residues. CDR3 DNA sequence: TGTGCCAGCAGCGGAACAGGGTTCTCTGGAAACACCATATATTTT. Protein product: CASSGTGFSGNTIYF.

The V gene is TRBV6-1, the J gene TRBJ2-5; D possibly corresponds to TRBD2 (5 bases). V was trimmed by 1 base and J by 1 base, leaving 10 bases between them. Per germline, CDR1 MNHNS and CDR2 SASEGT. The CDR3 is 15 amino acids. The CDR3 sequence: CASSEVGVPQETQYF. CDR3 bases: TGTGCCAGCAGTGAAGTGGGAGTTCCCCAAGAGACCCAGTACTTC.

A single count supports this clone. The chain has TRBV7-3 and TRBJ1-2; 9 positions agree with TRBD1. CDR1 is SGHTA, CDR2 FQGTGA, per germline. V lost 5 bases and J lost 0; bases outside the gene matches: 10. There are 17 residues in the CDR3. The CDR3 loop is CASSPSGQGFSNYGYTF. The CDR3 DNA reads as TGTGCCAGCAGCCCATCGGGACAGGGATTTTCTAACTATGGCTACACCTTC.